This section outlines one T cell receptor beta chain sequence together with its context. Its antigen is unknown. Libraries were built with the immunoSEQ multiplex PCR assay. For the multiplex PCR, a mixture combining 60 forward primers for TCR Vbeta segments and 13 reverse primers for TCR Jbeta segments was used. The CDR3 region of rearranged TCR beta genes was amplified from genomic DNA with a multiplex PCR assay. The amplified TCR beta libraries were sequenced on the Illumina HiSeq System as 87-base-pair reads. The study's own analysis went as follows. A later analysis counted about 80 million unique TCR beta chains across the 700 or so repertoires, and some 11 million of these chains were shared by at least two donors. Raw reads were error-corrected and collapsed into unique sequences with a nearest-neighbor algorithm that merged closely related sequences to remove PCR and sequencing errors. V, D and J gene segments were assigned by aligning CDR3 sequences to IMGT reference sequences. Each retained sequence needed at least a six-nucleotide match to both a V gene segment and a J gene segment. Rearrangements were called productive when the CDR3 lacked stop codons and stayed in frame with V and J; all others were non-productive. CDR3 was defined by IMGT convention, running from the second conserved V-encoded cysteine to the conserved J-encoded phenylalanine. Sequences without an unambiguous match to a single V gene segment were excluded from the earlier analysis of about 600 of the donors. In an earlier analysis of around 600 of the donors, V segments were called functional above 56.7% productive rearrangements and were called segregating when the between-donor standard deviation exceeded 5%. To diagnose cytomegalovirus status from the catalog of TCR beta chain sequences, a statistical classification framework was built. In a later analysis, TCR nucleotide sequences were compared against IMGT/GENE-DB human TR gene sequences so that V and J genes could be assigned. Using the TCRdist pipeline, a later analysis assigned CDR3 sequences along with most-parsimonious VDJ recombination scenarios. In a later analysis, each TCR beta chain was defined by its CDR3 amino acid sequence together with its V-gene family, and reads without a unique V-gene family were excluded. In a later analysis, 450 to 600 highly shared, low-generation-probability nucleotide sequences were removed to address suspected cross-contamination and a sequencing artifact. In a later analysis, a clonal expansion index for each public chain was calculated from normalized within-repertoire ranks of inferred template counts. Generation probabilities in a later analysis came from a VDJ recombination model fitted to out-of-frame rearrangements, and those results were checked against IGoR. In a later analysis, TCR-TCR, TCR-HLA and TCR-CMV co-occurrence was scored with hypergeometric tests, and a repertoire-size bias correction was applied to TCR pairs. A later analysis estimated false discovery rates by permuting HLA or CMV assignments 20 times. In a later analysis, co-occurring TCRs were grouped using DBSCAN, and TCRdist sequence similarity was added for clustering within HLA-allele-positive subsets. For co-occurrence clustering, repertoires with fewer than 30,000 or more than 120,000 public chains were excluded, along with five repertoires with anomalous nucleotide sharing. TCRdb provides this immuneACCESS table in a form limited to in-frame rearrangements. Some clones are lacking; in checked studies, under half of them reflect an unresolved V gene, and why the rest are absent is not known. V and J calls and clone size are given by that table; D and trimming were obtained from the DNA. The sample's table lists a count of tens of thousands of clones. The ten largest clones add up to 0.5% to 0.65% of the sample.

The sample originates from a study of cytomegalovirus exposure and HLA in healthy donors (TCRdb year 2017). Concerning the study at large: According to an earlier analysis of 587 of the donors, about 179 million T cells yielded 95 million to 140 million unique TCR beta sequences and approximately 300 Gb of sequence data. An early release covering just under 650 HLA-typed donors comprised 300 to 350 gigabases of sequencing data and tens of millions of unique TCR sequences. Among the roughly 400 genotyped donors, 75% to 90% belonged to the genetic ancestry cluster associated with self-reported Caucasian donors. The study aimed to test whether signatures of past pathogen exposure could be identified by cataloging public T cell receptors. The study profiled the T cell repertoires of hundreds of subjects by immunosequencing and related them to cytomegalovirus serostatus. A separate validation cohort of 100 to 150 different subjects was used in addition to the 666-subject first cohort. To predict cytomegalovirus infection status, the study brought together high-throughput TCR immunosequencing, statistical association of individual TCRs with disease status, and machine learning. A later analysis re-examined previously published TCR beta repertoires from over 500 donors and added high-resolution HLA genotyping to investigate patterns of TCR occurrence. In the later analysis, no new phenotypic data were used to find candidate immune exposures; instead, reliance was placed on TCR beta sequences and their occurrence across donors. An earlier analysis of 587 of the donors used high-throughput TCR beta sequencing to judge whether each TCR beta V gene segment behaved as functional or pseudogenic. Alongside the repertoire data, information on donor age, sex, ethnicity and CMV serostatus was compiled. A later genetic analysis used genome-wide SNP genotypes for about 60% of the roughly 700 donors, treating that subset as a discovery cohort. All discovery cohort repertoires had been generated using a single sequencing platform. Class I and class II HLA loci were covered by the typing at four-digit resolution. The number of typed donors differed by locus: about 629-630 for A, B, C, DRB1 and DQB1; 500 to 550 for DQA1; approximately 600 for DPA1; and 400 to 480 for DPB1. A few DR-DQ haplotypes were handled as single units for association and clustering because linkage in the cohort was strong. On average, around 240,000 unique TCR beta nucleotide sequences were sequenced per donor among roughly 430 genotyped donors of the cohort, with roughly 20% of those sequences being non-productive. The study at large found these results: Assigning TCR associations to individual alleles was difficult when HLA alleles, especially DR and DQ, strongly co-occurred. In both the original and validation cohorts, the classifier was reported to diagnose cytomegalovirus status with high specificity and sensitivity. Compared with equally common non-associated chains, HLA-associated TCR beta chains in a later analysis were more clonally expanded and had lower generation probabilities. In this cohort, only TCR beta chains were sequenced, and detectable features were limited by the absence of alpha or paired-chain data. Correlated functional status among segregating V segments might be attributable to linkage disequilibrium, but an unknown experimental factor could not be ruled out. A further reported finding was that TCR beta sequences accurately predicted the HLA-A and HLA-B alleles for most subjects in the first cohort. A later genetic analysis associated a missense DCLRE1C variant with V-gene and J-gene trimming of TCR beta chains, and an independent cohort replicated the association. A later analysis reported that several top co-occurrence clusters appeared linked to parvovirus B19, influenza, CMV and Epstein-Barr virus. A later analysis associated roughly 17,000 TCR beta sequences with specific HLA alleles at a false discovery rate of 0.05. In a later genetic analysis, fewer N-insertions in productive TCRs were reported among donors in an Asian-associated ancestry cluster than the approximately 670-donor mean. A later analysis found that most CMV-associated TCR beta chains appeared HLA-restricted, with HLA associations seemingly driven largely by CMV exposure. The presence/absence analyses assumed that sequencing depth was roughly uniform across donors, and that assumption may not be true. The study listed 150 to 200 TCR beta chains as associated with cytomegalovirus. Fewer than 20 rarely observed V segments, including chromosome 9 orphons, were excluded from the earlier analysis of about 500 of the donors because counts were too low. The 87-base-pair reads could not distinguish some IMGT-functional V segments, including TRBV6-2 and TRBV6-3, so those segments were excluded. Because HLA typing was missing for some donors at each locus, association tests included only the typed subset. Broadly in line with IMGT annotations, most TCR beta V segments showed up in productive rearrangements about 90% or about 30% of the time in an earlier analysis of a few hundred of the donors. While some public TCRs were present in many individuals, most TCR sequences turned up only very rarely across donors. For the cohort, immune exposure information was limited to CMV serostatus. A few of the identified cytomegalovirus-associated TCR beta chains were confirmed in vitro to be specific for cytomegalovirus antigens. In a later analysis, TCR association rates were found to vary across HLA loci, with the most associated TCRs seen for DRB1 alleles and the fewest for HLA-C alleles. A cluster of highly shared sequence variants was judged likely to represent a technical artifact of the sequencing pipeline. According to the authors, the approach could potentially be generalized to other disease states and immunological phenotypes.

The cohort comprised some 680 healthy bone marrow donors. At the time of sampling, all cohort members were nominally healthy, though unrecorded immune exposures were likely present. The donor was CMV seronegative and belonged to the group of 320 or so seronegative cohort members. A peripheral blood sample was collected from each donor, and TCR beta sequencing was performed on peripheral blood mononuclear cells. Genomic DNA extraction from the blood cell samples was performed with the Qiagen DNeasy Blood Extraction Kit. V is pared back by 0 bases and J by 0 bases, with 8 bases lying between the germline termini. Its CDR3 holds 15 amino acids, cysteine through phenylalanine. Only the CDR3 portion is preserved as DNA: 45 bases, with reading frame beginning at the first base. CDR1 and CDR2 (MNHEY, SVGAGI) derive from the germline V gene.

The rearranged chain carries TRBV6-5 and TRBJ1-1; the D gene remains uncertain. The material sequenced was PBMCs. The TCR originated in a man over 45 in good health and CMV-seronegative. The sequence in DNA is TGTGCCAGCAGTTACTCGAGGGTTTTGAACACTGAAGCTTTCTTT. Translated, this is CASSYSRVLNTEAFF.